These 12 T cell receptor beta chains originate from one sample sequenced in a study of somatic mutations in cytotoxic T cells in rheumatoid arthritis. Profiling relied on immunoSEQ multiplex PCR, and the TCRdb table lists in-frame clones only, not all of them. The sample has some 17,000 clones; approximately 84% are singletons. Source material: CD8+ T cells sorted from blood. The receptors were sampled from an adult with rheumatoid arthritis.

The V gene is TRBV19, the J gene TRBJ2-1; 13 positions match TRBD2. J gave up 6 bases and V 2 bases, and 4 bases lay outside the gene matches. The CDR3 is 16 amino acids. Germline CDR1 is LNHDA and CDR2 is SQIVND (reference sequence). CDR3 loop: CASSIRLAGGFNEQFF. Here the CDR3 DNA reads TGTGCCAGTAGTATAAGACTAGCGGGGGGATTCAATGAGCAGTTCTTC.

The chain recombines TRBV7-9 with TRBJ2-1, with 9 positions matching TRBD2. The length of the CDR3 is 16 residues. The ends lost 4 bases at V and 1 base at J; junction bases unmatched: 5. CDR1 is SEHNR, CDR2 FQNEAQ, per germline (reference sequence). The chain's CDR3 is CASSYSGSGSYNEQFF. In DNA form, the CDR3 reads TGTGCCAGCAGCTATAGCGGGAGCGGGTCCTACAATGAGCAGTTCTTC. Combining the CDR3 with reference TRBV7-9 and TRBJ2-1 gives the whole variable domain DTGVSQNPRHKITKRGQNVTFRCDPISEHNRLYWYRQTLGQGPEFLTYFQNEAQLEKSRLLSDRFSAERPKGSFSTLEIQRTEQGDSAMYLCASSYSGSGSYNEQFFGPGTRLTVL.

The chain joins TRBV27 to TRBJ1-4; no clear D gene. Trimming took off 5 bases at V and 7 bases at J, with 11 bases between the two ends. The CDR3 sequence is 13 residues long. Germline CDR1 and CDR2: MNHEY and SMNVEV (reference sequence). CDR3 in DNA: TGTGCCAGCAGTCCTAGTAGGGTTGAAAAACTGTTTTTT. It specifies CASSPSRVEKLFF.

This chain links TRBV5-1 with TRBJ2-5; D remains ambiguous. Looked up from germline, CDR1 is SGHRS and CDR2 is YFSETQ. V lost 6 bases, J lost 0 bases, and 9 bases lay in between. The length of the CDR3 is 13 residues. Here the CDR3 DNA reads TGCGCCAGCACCTCGAAGAACCAAGAGACCCAGTACTTC. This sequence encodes CASTSKNQETQYF.

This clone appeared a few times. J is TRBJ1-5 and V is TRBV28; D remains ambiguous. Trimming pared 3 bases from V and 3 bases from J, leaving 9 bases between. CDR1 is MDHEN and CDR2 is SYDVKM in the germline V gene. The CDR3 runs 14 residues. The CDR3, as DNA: TGTGCCAGCAGTTTTGTGATCTTCAATCAGCCCCAGCATTTT. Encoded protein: CASSFVIFNQPQHF.

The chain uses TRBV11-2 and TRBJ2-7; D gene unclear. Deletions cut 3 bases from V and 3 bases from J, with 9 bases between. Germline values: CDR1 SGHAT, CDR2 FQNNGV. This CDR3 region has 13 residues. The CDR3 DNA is TGTGCCAGCAGCTTTCAGAATATCTACGAGCAGTACTTC. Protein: CASSFQNIYEQYF.

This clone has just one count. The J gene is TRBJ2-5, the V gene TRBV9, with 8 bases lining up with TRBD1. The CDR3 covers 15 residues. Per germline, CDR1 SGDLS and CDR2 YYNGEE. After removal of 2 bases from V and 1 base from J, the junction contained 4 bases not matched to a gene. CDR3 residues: CASSVTGGIQETQYF. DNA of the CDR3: TGTGCCAGCAGCGTCACAGGGGGGATCCAAGAGACCCAGTACTTC.

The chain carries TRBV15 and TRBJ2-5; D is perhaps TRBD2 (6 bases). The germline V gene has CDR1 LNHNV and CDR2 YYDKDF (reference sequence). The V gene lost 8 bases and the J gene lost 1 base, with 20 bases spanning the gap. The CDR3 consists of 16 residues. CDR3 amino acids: CATLEFRRGTQETQYF. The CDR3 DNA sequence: TGTGCCACCCTAGAATTCCGGCGCGGGACCCAAGAGACCCAGTACTTC. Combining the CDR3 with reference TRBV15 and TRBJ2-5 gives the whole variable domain DAMVIQNPRYQVTQFGKPVTLSCSQTLNHNVMYWYQQKSSQAPKLLFHYYDKDFNNEADTPDNFQSRRPNTSFCFLDIRSPGLGDTAMYLCATLEFRRGTQETQYFGPGTRLLVL.

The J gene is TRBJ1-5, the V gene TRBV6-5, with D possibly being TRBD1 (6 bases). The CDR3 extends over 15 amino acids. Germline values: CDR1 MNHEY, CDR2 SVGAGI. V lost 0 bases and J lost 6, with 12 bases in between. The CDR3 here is CASSYSRGGSQPQHF. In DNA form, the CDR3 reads TGTGCCAGCAGTTACTCGAGGGGGGGTAGTCAGCCCCAGCATTTT.

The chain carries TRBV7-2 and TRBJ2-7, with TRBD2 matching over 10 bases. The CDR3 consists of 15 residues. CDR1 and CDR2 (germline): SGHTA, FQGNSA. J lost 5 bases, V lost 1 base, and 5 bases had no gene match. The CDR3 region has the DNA TGTGCCAGCAGCTTAGATGGTCTAGCGGGGGACGAGCAGTACTTC. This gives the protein CASSLDGLAGDEQYF.

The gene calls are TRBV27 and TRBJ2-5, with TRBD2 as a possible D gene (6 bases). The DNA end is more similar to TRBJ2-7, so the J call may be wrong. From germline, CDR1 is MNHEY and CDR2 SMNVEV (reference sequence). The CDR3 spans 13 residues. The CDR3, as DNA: TGTGCCAGCAGTTTTCAGCGGGCCTACGAGCAGTACTTC. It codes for CASSFQRAYEQYF.

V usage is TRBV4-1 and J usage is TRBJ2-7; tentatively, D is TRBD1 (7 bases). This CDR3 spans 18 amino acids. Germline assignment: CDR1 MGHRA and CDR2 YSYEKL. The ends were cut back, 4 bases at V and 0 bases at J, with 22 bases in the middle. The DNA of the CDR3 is TGCGCCAGCAGCCCACAGGGGCCGGGCGGGGCTAGCTCCTACGAGCAGTACTTC. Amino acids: CASSPQGPGGASSYEQYF.